Listed below are T cell receptor beta chains from one sample, sequenced in a study of Graves' ophthalmopathy and Graves' hyperthyroidism. MiXCR, applied by TCRdb to the multiplex PCR reads, yields one record per CDR3 protein. The sample lists 400,000 or so distinct CDR3 sequences, 15% to 17% seen once, with around 7% in the top ten. Specimen: peripheral blood. The receptor source for this set is a woman younger than 35 with stable Graves' hyperthyroidism. Each CDR3 is given with its conserved first and last residue. D genes are given only for firm matches. Part of the rows lack a size; the others show once, few, many or a class for expanded clones.

CDR3nt	CDR3aa	abundance	v_gene	d_gene	j_gene
TGTGCCAGCAGCCAACTGAGTGGGGCCGGCAGCGGGGAGCTGTTTTTT	CASSQLSGAGSGELFF	.	TRBV3-1	.	TRBJ2-2
TGTGCCACCAGTGATCAAGGAGCCTATGGCTACACCTTC	CATSDQGAYGYTF	many	TRBV24-1	.	TRBJ1-2
TGTGCCAGCAGTTTCCGGGGGGAAGAGACCCAGTACTTC	CASSFRGEETQYF	many	TRBV12-3/TRBV12-4	TRBD2	TRBJ2-5
TGTGCCAGCAGCGTAGCAGCGGGGCCATTCTACGAGCAGTACTTC	CASSVAAGPFYEQYF	many	TRBV9	TRBD2	TRBJ2-7
TGCAGTGGCCGAGGACTGAGGCAAGAGACCCAGTACTTC	CSGRGLRQETQYF	many	TRBV20-1	.	TRBJ2-5
TGTGCCAGCAGTTACTCCCCTGGGTGGAACACTGGAGCTTTCTTT	CASSYSPGWNTGAFF	many	TRBV6-8	.	TRBJ1-1
TGCAGTGCTTCTACAGGGGGCGTTAATTCACCCCTCCACTTT	CSASTGGVNSPLHF	few	TRBV20-1	TRBD1	TRBJ1-6
TGCAGCGTTGTACGAGGGGGCGCCGGGGAGCTGTTTTTT	CSVVRGGAGELFF	many	TRBV29-1	TRBD1	TRBJ2-2
TGTGCCAGCAGTGGTGAGGCAGAGGGGTCCTACGAGCAGTACTTC	CASSGEAEGSYEQYF	many	TRBV25-1	.	TRBJ2-7
TGTGCCAGCAGCCCGGCGGGGGGGCACGAGACCCAGTACTTC	CASSPAGGHETQYF	many	TRBV7-2	TRBD2	TRBJ2-5
TGTGCCAGCAGCCCTCGGACAGGACGGGGCCACGAGCAGTACTTC	CASSPRTGRGHEQYF	many	TRBV12-3/TRBV12-4	TRBD1	TRBJ2-7
TGTGCCACCAGTGATTTGTCGGCATCTCGCAAAGAGACCCAGTACTTC	CATSDLSASRKETQYF	many	TRBV24-1	.	TRBJ2-5
TGTGCCAGTAGTATAAGGACGTGGGACAGGGCCCGGGGTGAAGCTTTCTTT	CASSIRTWDRARGEAFF	many	TRBV19	TRBD1	TRBJ1-1
TGCAGTGCTAGAGATCAGTGGCAGGGGGCGAGGACTGAAGCTTTCTTT	CSARDQWQGARTEAFF	many	TRBV20-1	TRBD1	TRBJ1-1
TGTGCCAGCAGTTATGGGGCGACGTCGTACTTC	CASSYGATSYF	.	TRBV6-2/TRBV6-3	.	TRBJ2-7
TGTGCCAGCAGCCATCCGGCGAGGGCAGCTTCTACACTGTCTGGAAACACCATATATTTT	CASSHPARAASTLSGNTIYF	many	TRBV14	.	TRBJ1-3
TGTGCCAGCAGTTTCTCGGACAGCGGGGAGCAGTACTTC	CASSFSDSGEQYF	many	TRBV12-3/TRBV12-4	.	TRBJ2-7
TGTGCCAGCAGTATAGCGGGGGACTCCGGGGAGCTGTTTTTT	CASSIAGDSGELFF	.	TRBV2	TRBD2	TRBJ2-2
TGTGCCAGCTCCATCGTCGGGACTGCACAAGAGACCCAGTACTTC	CASSIVGTAQETQYF	many	TRBV12-3/TRBV12-4	.	TRBJ2-5
TGTGCCAGTAGTATGAGGGACAGGAGGAACACTGAAGCTTTCTTT	CASSMRDRRNTEAFF	.	TRBV19	TRBD1	TRBJ1-1
TGTGCCAGCAGGCGAGCGGGGTATGACACTGAAGCTTTCTTT	CASRRAGYDTEAFF	many	TRBV6-2/TRBV6-3	.	TRBJ1-1
TGCAGTGCTGATGATAGCGGGGGGATAGAAGAGACCCAGTACTTC	CSADDSGGIEETQYF	few	TRBV20-1	TRBD2	TRBJ2-5
TGTGCCAGCAGTTACGGGGTCACGTACGAGCAGTACTTC	CASSYGVTYEQYF	.	TRBV6-2/TRBV6-3	.	TRBJ2-7
TGTGCCAGCAGCTCGGAGGGTATACGGAATCAGCCCCAGCATTTT	CASSSEGIRNQPQHF	many	TRBV7-2	.	TRBJ1-5
TGTGCCAGCAGCTCCGACAGGGGGCACGATGAAGCTTTCTTT	CASSSDRGHDEAFF	many	TRBV7-9	TRBD1	TRBJ1-1
TGTGCCAGCAGAGCGACAGGGAGTAACTATGGCTACACCTTC	CASRATGSNYGYTF	.	TRBV6-1	TRBD1	TRBJ1-2
TGTGCCAGCAGCCAACGGATTCAGGGGGCCGCAAATACGCAGTATTTT	CASSQRIQGAANTQYF	.	TRBV3-1	TRBD1	TRBJ2-3
TGTGCCAGCAGTTTGCGATGGAATCCCGAGCAGTACTTC	CASSLRWNPEQYF	many	TRBV12-3/TRBV12-4	.	TRBJ2-7
TGTGCCAGCAGCGTTTATTCGACAGGGACCTACGAGCAGTACTTC	CASSVYSTGTYEQYF	many	TRBV7-2	TRBD1	TRBJ2-7
TGTGCCAGCTCACCCGGGCCCTCTAGGAACACTGAAGCTTTCTTT	CASSPGPSRNTEAFF	.	TRBV18	.	TRBJ1-1
TGTGCCAGCACCTTATCGGGGGCGGGGACCGGGGAGCTGTTTTTT	CASTLSGAGTGELFF	many	TRBV6-1	.	TRBJ2-2
TGTGCCAGTATGGGGGAGGGCATTCAGCCCCAGCATTTT	CASMGEGIQPQHF	many	TRBV19	.	TRBJ1-5
TGTGCCACCAGAGAGACTAGACAGGAGACCCAGTACTTC	CATRETRQETQYF	many	TRBV15	.	TRBJ2-5
TGTGCCACCAGTGACCCTCGACCGAATACTGGATACGAGCAGTACTTC	CATSDPRPNTGYEQYF	many	TRBV24-1	.	TRBJ2-7
TGTGCCAGCAGTGTGTTCTCTACCTACGTCCCAGGGACTGAAGCTTTCTTT	CASSVFSTYVPGTEAFF	many	TRBV6-1	.	TRBJ1-1
TGCGCCAGCAGCTTGCAGGGGGGCTACGAGCAGTACTTC	CASSLQGGYEQYF	many	TRBV5-1	.	TRBJ2-7
TGTGCCAGCAGTCACCCCGGACTAGCGGGGGGGGAGACCCAGTACTTC	CASSHPGLAGGETQYF	many	TRBV28	TRBD2	TRBJ2-5
TGTGCCAGCAGTTTCAACCCAGCTTTCTACGAGCAGTACTTC	CASSFNPAFYEQYF	many	TRBV12-3/TRBV12-4	.	TRBJ2-7
TGCGCCAGCAGCTTGGACCCACGGACAGGGGCAGAGACCCAGTACTTC	CASSLDPRTGAETQYF	many	TRBV5-1	TRBD1	TRBJ2-5
TGTGCCAGCAACTCGGACAGGGAAGAGACCCAGTACTTC	CASNSDREETQYF	many	TRBV12-3/TRBV12-4	TRBD1	TRBJ2-5
TGTGCCAGCATTTTCCAGGACAGGGGATACTCACCCCTCCACTTT	CASIFQDRGYSPLHF	many	TRBV6-2/TRBV6-3	TRBD1	TRBJ1-6
TGTGCCAGCAGCTTAGGGACCGGGGCTGGTGGCTACACCTTC	CASSLGTGAGGYTF	few	TRBV7-8	.	TRBJ1-2
TGTGCCACCAGTGACAGAGCCGGGGAGCTGTTTTTT	CATSDRAGELFF	.	TRBV24-1	.	TRBJ2-2
TGTGCCAGCAGTAAACAAAATTATGGCTACACCTTC	CASSKQNYGYTF	many	TRBV6-2/TRBV6-3	.	TRBJ1-2
TGTGCCAGCAGCTCAAGTAGAACACCATATAGCAATCAGCCCCAGCATTTT	CASSSSRTPYSNQPQHF	many	TRBV7-8	.	TRBJ1-5
TGCAGTGCTAGCCGGTTTACAGGAGGCTACACCTTC	CSASRFTGGYTF	many	TRBV20-1	.	TRBJ1-2
TGTGCCAGTAGTGTACAGGGGGGGGACGCTGAAGCTTTCTTT	CASSVQGGDAEAFF	many	TRBV19	TRBD1	TRBJ1-1
TGTGCCAGCAGCACCTTTAAGGACCCAGGGCGGCACACCATATATTTT	CASSTFKDPGRHTIYF	many	TRBV7-2	.	TRBJ1-3
TGTGCCAGCAGCTTGACAGGGTACAATGAGCAGTTCTTC	CASSLTGYNEQFF	few	TRBV7-3	TRBD1	TRBJ2-1
TGCAGCGTTGTAAAGGGTACCGGGGAGCTGTTTTTT	CSVVKGTGELFF	.	TRBV29-1	.	TRBJ2-2
TGCAGCGTTGGGGCAGGGGGTTTCTACGAGCAGTACTTC	CSVGAGGFYEQYF	few	TRBV29-1	TRBD1	TRBJ2-7
TGTGCCAGCGCCCCCGGTGGGTCGGAGACCCAGTACTTC	CASAPGGSETQYF	few	TRBV11-2	.	TRBJ2-5
TGTGCCAGCAGTTCACCTCGTGGGGGGGGGGTCGAGACCCAGTACTTC	CASSSPRGGGVETQYF	.	TRBV28	TRBD2	TRBJ2-5
TGTGCCAGCAGCTTTGGGCAAACCGGGGAGCTGTTTTTT	CASSFGQTGELFF	many	TRBV11-1	.	TRBJ2-2
TGCAGTGCTAGTGGGGGGGCAGGCACTGAAGCTTTCTTT	CSASGGAGTEAFF	many	TRBV20-1	.	TRBJ1-1
TGCAGTGCCGGGGGGGGACAGGGGAACACTGAAGCTTTCTTT	CSAGGGQGNTEAFF	many	TRBV20-1	TRBD1	TRBJ1-1
TGTGCCAGCAGCTCGGACAGGGATAACGAGCAGTACTTC	CASSSDRDNEQYF	many	TRBV7-2	TRBD1	TRBJ2-7
TGTGCCAGTAGTATAGAAGGTCATGGAAGAGGCTACACCTTC	CASSIEGHGRGYTF	many	TRBV19	.	TRBJ1-2
TGTGCCAGCAGTCCCTTCAGGGCAAAGAACTACGAGCAGTACTTC	CASSPFRAKNYEQYF	many	TRBV27	.	TRBJ2-7
TGTGCCAGCTCACCACTACCGACGGGCTCGAACACTGAAGCTTTCTTT	CASSPLPTGSNTEAFF	few	TRBV18	.	TRBJ1-1